This is a list of T cell receptor beta chains from one sample in a study of T cell changes during pregnancy in multiple sclerosis. Clones were read by immunoSEQ multiplex PCR, and TCRdb kept only the in-frame ones, dropping some. Of roughly 51,000 clones listed, 90% to 95% are singletons. The input for sequencing was CD8+ T cells from peripheral blood mononuclear cells, taken before pregnancy. These receptors all stem from a female donor with multiple sclerosis, enrolled in a pregnancy study. Each CDR3 is given with its conserved first and last residue. The D gene is left open where the match is weak. Clone size is not always given. Where it is, it says once, few, many or a class for expanded clones.

J,D,size,V,DNA,CDR3
TRBJ2-3,TRBD2,NA,TRBV28,TGTGCCAGCAGACCACCGGGACTAGCGGGGGTTAGCACAGATACGCAGTATTTT,CASRPPGLAGVSTDTQYF
TRBJ2-1,TRBD2,NA,TRBV5-4,TGTGCCAGCAGCAGGAGACTAGCGGGAGCGGGTAATGAGCAGTTCTTC,CASSRRLAGAGNEQFF
TRBJ2-1,TRBD1,NA,TRBV27,TGTGCCAGCAGTTTTGGACAGGGGGCCTATGAGCAGTTCTTC,CASSFGQGAYEQFF
TRBJ2-1,TRBD2,NA,TRBV9,TGTGCCAGCAGCGTAGTAGGTGGGACTAGCGGGATTTATGAGCAGTTCTTC,CASSVVGGTSGIYEQFF
TRBJ1-2,NA,NA,TRBV20-1,TGCAGTGCTAGGGGCACAGCATACTACACCTTC,CSARGTAYYTF
TRBJ2-6,TRBD2,NA,TRBV30,TGTGCCTGGAGAGGAGTAGGACTAGCGGGAGAGAGGGGGGCCAACGTCCTGACTTTC,CAWRGVGLAGERGANVLTF
TRBJ2-2,TRBD2,NA,TRBV15,TGTGCCACCAGCAGGAGCAGGGGCGGACTAGCGGGAGTATCCGGGGAGCTGTTTTTT,CATSRSRGGLAGVSGELFF
TRBJ1-3,TRBD1,once,TRBV7-9,TGTGCCAGCAGTTCTACAGGGGAAGCTGGAAACACCATATATTTT,CASSSTGEAGNTIYF
TRBJ2-7,NA,few,TRBV7-8,TGTGCCAGCAGCTTAGCGTACAGCTCCTACGAGCAGTACTTC,CASSLAYSSYEQYF
TRBJ2-2,NA,NA,TRBV29-1,TGCAGCCTTGGAACGGCGGCCGGGGAGCTGTTTTTT,CSLGTAAGELFF
TRBJ2-7,TRBD2,NA,TRBV27,TGTGCCAGCAGCCGACTAGCGGGAGGATCCTACGAGCAGTACTTC,CASSRLAGGSYEQYF
TRBJ2-1,TRBD1,NA,TRBV6-5,TGTGCCAGCACCACCCGACAGGGCCCCTACAATGAGCAGTTCTTC,CASTTRQGPYNEQFF
TRBJ2-7,NA,NA,TRBV19,TGTGCCAGTAGTATCATGAGCGGGTTCTCCTACGAGCAGTACTTC,CASSIMSGFSYEQYF
TRBJ1-5,TRBD1,NA,TRBV2,TGTGCCAGCAGTGCGGGACAGGGGAATAGCAATCAGCCCCAGCATTTT,CASSAGQGNSNQPQHF
TRBJ2-5,NA,NA,TRBV4-1,TGCGCCAGCAGCCAAGATCCAGTGTTCTGGGAGACCCAGTACTTC,CASSQDPVFWETQYF
TRBJ1-2,NA,NA,TRBV27,TGTGCCAGCAGTTTTCTGGGGGGGGGACATGGCTACACCTTC,CASSFLGGGHGYTF
TRBJ1-1,TRBD1,NA,TRBV5-4,TGTGCCAGCAGCTCGGACAGGGTGAACACTGAAGCTTTCTTT,CASSSDRVNTEAFF
TRBJ1-5,TRBD1,NA,TRBV30,TGTGCCTGGAGTGACAGGGGGTTTAGGCAGCCCCAGCATTTT,CAWSDRGFRQPQHF
TRBJ2-7,NA,once,TRBV19,TGTGCCAGTAGTAGTACCCTAAGCCCCTTTACAGGGCCTACCTACGAGCAGTACTTC,CASSSTLSPFTGPTYEQYF
TRBJ2-5,TRBD2,NA,TRBV11-2,TGTGCCAGCAGCCCCGGGACTAGCGGCCAAGAGACCCAGTACTTC,CASSPGTSGQETQYF
TRBJ2-2,NA,NA,TRBV27,TGTGCCAGCAGTTTTTACGGGGAGCTGTTTTTT,CASSFYGELFF
TRBJ2-7,NA,NA,TRBV4-1,TGCGCCAGCAGCCAAGGACTACCGTCCTACGAGCAGTACTTC,CASSQGLPSYEQYF
TRBJ2-7,NA,NA,TRBV11-2,TGTGCCAGCAGCGTAACGGACAGAGAGTCCTACGAGCAGTACTTC,CASSVTDRESYEQYF
TRBJ1-2,NA,NA,TRBV7-8,TGTGCCAGCAGCTTAGGTTGGCAGGGCAACTATGGCTACACCTTC,CASSLGWQGNYGYTF
TRBJ2-1,TRBD2,NA,TRBV4-1,TGCGCCAGCAGCCCTCCCGGGACTAGCAACAATGAGCAGTTCTTC,CASSPPGTSNNEQFF
TRBJ2-7,NA,NA,TRBV30,TGTGCCTGGAGTGTAAATGAGTACGAGCAGTACTTC,CAWSVNEYEQYF
TRBJ1-5,NA,NA,TRBV28,TGTGCCAGCAGCGGACAGACCCATCAGCCCCAGCATTTT,CASSGQTHQPQHF
TRBJ1-1,TRBD1,NA,TRBV5-1,TGCGCCAGCAGCCAGAATATCGGGACAGTACTCGACACTGAAGCTTTCTTT,CASSQNIGTVLDTEAFF
TRBJ2-3,TRBD2,NA,TRBV4-3,TGCGCCAGCAGCCAAGATCCGCGGGGGCTAGCGGGAGGGCCTGGGGCAGATACGCAGTATTTT,CASSQDPRGLAGGPGADTQYF
TRBJ2-1,NA,NA,TRBV5-4,TGTGCCAGCAGCTTGGAAGGGGGTGAGCAGTTCTTC,CASSLEGGEQFF
TRBJ2-7,TRBD2,NA,TRBV7-2,TGTGCCAGCAGCTCCGGGACTAGCTACGAGCAGTACTTC,CASSSGTSYEQYF
TRBJ1-1,TRBD1,NA,TRBV19,TGTGCCAGTAGCTACAGGGGGACTGAAGCTTTCTTT,CASSYRGTEAFF
TRBJ1-3,NA,NA,TRBV7-9,TGTGCCAGCAGCCCGCCAGGGGTTAGTGGAAACACCATATATTTT,CASSPPGVSGNTIYF
TRBJ1-2,TRBD1,NA,TRBV2,TGTGCCGTACCTGGACCCGGGACAGGGTTTCCATTCTTC,CAVPGPGTGFPFF
TRBJ1-1,TRBD1,few,TRBV12-5,TGTGCTAGTGGTTTTGGACAGGGGAACACTGAAGCTTTCTTT,CASGFGQGNTEAFF
TRBJ1-5,TRBD1,NA,TRBV5-8,TGTGCCAGCAGCTTGGCGAGACAGGGCTTTCAGCCCCAGCATTTT,CASSLARQGFQPQHF
TRBJ1-1,NA,NA,TRBV28,TGTGCCAGCAGTACAGGGTATTTGGCGGTGATGAACACTGAAGCTTTCTTT,CASSTGYLAVMNTEAFF
TRBJ2-1,NA,NA,TRBV27,TGTGCCAGCAGTGCAGACCCAGGGTACAATGAGCAGTTCTTC,CASSADPGYNEQFF
TRBJ2-7,NA,NA,TRBV5-4,TGTGCCAGCAGCTTGGAGGCAGGAAGAACCTACGAGCAGTACTTC,CASSLEAGRTYEQYF
TRBJ1-5,NA,NA,TRBV4-3,TGCGCCAGCAGCCAAGACAGGGCGCGAAATCAGCCCCAGCATTTT,CASSQDRARNQPQHF
TRBJ2-5,NA,NA,TRBV27,TGTGCCAGCAGTTTGACACGCCGCCAAGAGACCCAGTACTTC,CASSLTRRQETQYF
TRBJ1-1,NA,many,TRBV9,TGTGCCAGCAGCGCGACACAGGGTATAGAGAACACTGAAGCTTTCTTT,CASSATQGIENTEAFF
TRBJ2-7,TRBD1,NA,TRBV19,TGTGCCAGTAGTATTGGAGGGGGGACAGGGACCTACGAGCAGTACTTC,CASSIGGGTGTYEQYF
TRBJ1-1,NA,NA,TRBV6-1,TGTGCCAGCAGACTCTCATCGAACACTGAAGCTTTCTTT,CASRLSSNTEAFF
TRBJ1-2,NA,NA,TRBV5-6,TGTGCCAGCAGCTTGGGTTCAGGTGGTGGCTACACCTTC,CASSLGSGGGYTF
TRBJ2-3,TRBD1,NA,TRBV5-1,TGCGCCAGCAGCTTGGCCGGGACAGGGGGCACAGATACGCAGTATTTT,CASSLAGTGGTDTQYF
TRBJ2-5,TRBD2,NA,TRBV4-3,TGCGCCAGCAGCCAAGACCGGACTAGCGAGGAGACCCAGTACTTC,CASSQDRTSEETQYF
TRBJ2-7,TRBD2,few,TRBV10-2,TGCGCCAGTGCGAATAGCGGGAGGGTCGAGCAGTACTTC,CASANSGRVEQYF
TRBJ1-1,TRBD1,NA,TRBV11-2,TGTGCCAGCAGCTTAGGTATAACAGGGGACACTGAAGCTTTCTTT,CASSLGITGDTEAFF
TRBJ1-2,NA,NA,TRBV27,TGTGCCAGCCGTCGGAGTTTGGGCTATGGCTACACCTTC,CASRRSLGYGYTF
TRBJ2-1,NA,NA,TRBV19,TGTGCCAGTGCCACGAGCGGCGGCCTAAATGAGCAGTTCTTC,CASATSGGLNEQFF
TRBJ1-3,NA,NA,TRBV7-3,TGTGCCAGCAGCTCGACAGGCAGCTCTGGAAACACCATATATTTT,CASSSTGSSGNTIYF
TRBJ1-5,TRBD1,NA,TRBV27,TGTGCCAGCAGTTTAAATCCAGGGGGAAGCAATCAGCCCCAGCATTTT,CASSLNPGGSNQPQHF
TRBJ2-7,NA,NA,TRBV11-2,TGTGCCAGCAGCGGATGGGACTTACAAACCTACGAGCAGTACTTC,CASSGWDLQTYEQYF
TRBJ2-3,TRBD2,NA,TRBV7-6,TGTGCCAGCAGCTTAGAGACTAGCGCGGGAGATACGCAGTATTTT,CASSLETSAGDTQYF
TRBJ2-7,NA,NA,TRBV5-1,TGCGCCAGCAGCCCTACCCCCAGGGGAGAGGCCAGCGAGCAGTACTTC,CASSPTPRGEASEQYF
TRBJ1-5,TRBD1,NA,TRBV5-5,TGTGCCAGCAGCTTGGGACAGGGGGTCAATCAGCCCCAGCATTTT,CASSLGQGVNQPQHF